The 6 T cell receptor beta chains below come from one sample, sequenced in a study of blood T cell repertoires in COVID-19. The assay was immunoSEQ multiplex PCR, and TCRdb's table has in-frame clones only and misses some. Altogether around 200,000 clones are present, roughly nine tenths being singletons, with the ten largest covering roughly 20%. Sequencing was performed on peripheral blood. Receptors originate from a man aged 70-80 years with active or convalescent COVID-19.

The chain couples TRBV2 to TRBJ1-1; possibly TRBD1 for D (5 bases). Germline assignment: CDR1 SNHLY and CDR2 FYNNEI. The length of the CDR3 is 15 residues. Between the trimmed V and J ends, which lost 5 bases and 0 bases, there was a span of 13 bases. CDR3: CASSLKTTVNTEAFF. The CDR3 DNA sequence: TGTGCCAGCAGTCTCAAAACGACAGTGAACACTGAAGCTTTCTTT.

This clone was recorded once. The chain joins TRBV6-2 or TRBV6-3 to TRBJ2-1, with 12 positions matching TRBD2. Germline V gene data show CDR1 as MNHEY and CDR2 as SVGEGT. The trim removed 5 bases at V and 4 bases at J, leaving 12 bases unmatched. This CDR3 region has 18 residues. CDR3 nucleotide sequence: TGTGCCAGCAGTCCACCGGGACTAGCGGGTGGAGGATACAATGAGCAGTTCTTC. It translates to CASSPPGLAGGGYNEQFF.

This chain links TRBV6-2 or TRBV6-3 with TRBJ2-7, with D possibly being TRBD2 (6 bases). The CDR3 extends over 14 amino acids. From germline, CDR1 is MNHEY and CDR2 SVGEGT. The V gene lost 6 bases and the J gene lost 4 bases, with 16 bases spanning the gap. CDR3 sequence reads: CASSQGGEVYEQYF. Here the CDR3 DNA reads TGTGCCAGCAGCCAAGGAGGGGAGGTGTACGAGCAGTACTTC.

This clone occurred once. The V call is TRBV7-2, the J call TRBJ1-1; D ambiguous. Germline V gene data show CDR1 as SGHTA and CDR2 as FQGNSA. The CDR3 spans 13 residues. V gave up 6 bases and J gave up 1 base, with 9 bases separating them. The CDR3 DNA reads TGTGCCAGCAGACTCGCCGGGAACACTGAAGCTTTCTTT. Protein sequence: CASRLAGNTEAFF.

This chain connects TRBV5-1 to TRBJ2-3; maybe TRBD2 (5 bases). This CDR3 spans 15 amino acids. CDR1 SGHRS and CDR2 YFSETQ come from the germline V gene. Trimming took 1 base from V and 4 from J, leaving 13 bases between them. DNA for the CDR3: TGCGCCAGCAGCTTGTGGACCCCCGGGGCAGATACGCAGTATTTT. Protein: CASSLWTPGADTQYF.

V usage is TRBV5-4 and J usage is TRBJ1-2, with D maybe TRBD1 (5 bases). The germline gives CDR1 SGHNT, CDR2 YYREEE (reference sequence). The CDR3 length is 14 residues. The germline V and J ends were trimmed by 4 bases and 0 bases, with 10 bases remaining between them. In nucleotides, the CDR3 is TGTGCCAGCAGCCCTGACAGAGCTAACTATGGCTACACCTTC. Residues: CASSPDRANYGYTF.